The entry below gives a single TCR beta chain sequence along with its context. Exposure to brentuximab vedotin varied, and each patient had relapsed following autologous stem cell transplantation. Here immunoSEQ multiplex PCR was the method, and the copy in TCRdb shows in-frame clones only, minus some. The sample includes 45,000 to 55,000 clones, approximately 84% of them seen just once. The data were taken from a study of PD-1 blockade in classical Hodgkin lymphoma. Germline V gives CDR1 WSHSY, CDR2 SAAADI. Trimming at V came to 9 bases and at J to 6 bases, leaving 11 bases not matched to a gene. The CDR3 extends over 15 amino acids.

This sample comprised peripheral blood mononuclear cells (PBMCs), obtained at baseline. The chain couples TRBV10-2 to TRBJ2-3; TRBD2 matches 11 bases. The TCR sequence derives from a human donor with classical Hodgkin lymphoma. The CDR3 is CARSYSGRAPDTQYF. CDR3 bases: TGCGCCAGGTCCTATAGCGGGAGGGCCCCGGATACGCAGTATTTT.